One and the same sample provided the 9 T cell receptor beta chains below, sequenced in a study of T cell repertoires in cytomegalovirus infection. TCRdb recomputed calls from the reads with MiXCR, one row per CDR3 protein. Of 250,000 to 300,000 distinct CDR3 sequences detected, about 18% appear once; the ten largest clones hold around half. The sample comprised CD8+ T cells from PBMCs. The receptors stem from a human donor in good health (CMV status not recorded). Some clones in this sample may be carry-over from other donors' samples.

Only a few counts were recorded for this clonotype. V gene TRBV28 combines with J gene TRBJ1-2; the D is unclear. Germline assignment: CDR1 MDHEN and CDR2 SYDVKM. V gave up 5 bases and J gave up 4 bases, with 14 bases separating them. The CDR3 length is 14 residues. The CDR3 DNA sequence: TGTGCCAGCAGTATACGACTCCGGCCCTATGGCTACACCTTC. Translation: CASSIRLRPYGYTF.

This clonotype was seen at least ten times. This chain joins TRBV7-9 and TRBJ2-2, with D perhaps TRBD2 (6 bases). This CDR3 is 14 amino acids long. Germline V lookup: CDR1 SEHNR, CDR2 FQNEAQ (reference sequence). With 5 bases removed from V and 9 bases from J, the gap between germline ends came to 16 bases. CDR3 residues: CASSRGAERWELFF. The CDR3, as DNA: TGTGCCAGCAGCCGCGGGGCAGAGCGTTGGGAGCTGTTTTTT.

This clonotype has just a few counts. The chain links TRBV19 to TRBJ1-5; tentative D call: TRBD1 (6 bases). CDR1 and CDR2 (germline): LNHDA, SQIVND (reference sequence). Trimming stripped 5 bases from V and 0 bases from J, with 17 bases between. CDR3 length: 17 amino acids. CDR3 sequence reads: CASSVTQGHYSNQPQHF. CDR3 bases: TGTGCCAGTAGTGTAACCCAGGGACATTATAGCAATCAGCCCCAGCATTTT. The whole variable domain, filled in from reference TRBV19 and TRBJ1-5, reads DGGITQSPKYLFRKEGQNVTLSCEQNLNHDAMYWYRQDPGQGLRLIYYSQIVNDFQKGDIAEGYSVSREKKESFPLTVTSAQKNPTAFYLCASSVTQGHYSNQPQHFGDGTRLSIL.

The gene calls are TRBV2 and TRBJ1-2; a weak D match, TRBD1 (6 bases). V lost 2 bases and J lost 0, with 16 bases in between. The CDR3 contains 17 residues. Germline V gene lookup returns CDR1 SNHLY and CDR2 FYNNEI. The CDR3 DNA reads as TGTGCCAGCAGTGAAAGGGGGACCCCAGGTCCTAACTATGGCTACACCTTC. The encoded protein is CASSERGTPGPNYGYTF.

V usage is TRBV2 and J usage is TRBJ2-3; D not resolved. CDR1 SNHLY and CDR2 FYNNEI come from the germline V gene. CDR3 length: 15 residues. V gave up 3 bases and J gave up 2 bases, with 12 bases separating them. As DNA, the CDR3 is TGTGCCAGCAGTGAGTGGGCCAGAACCACAGATACGCAGTATTTT. It codes for CASSEWARTTDTQYF.

This clonotype has a handful of counts. The rearrangement joins TRBV20-1 to TRBJ2-5, with D uncertain. The CDR3 runs to 13 residues. V was pared by 6 bases and J by 5 bases, with 16 bases between. In germline, CDR1 is DFQATT, CDR2 SNEGSKA (reference sequence). The CDR3 region has the DNA TGCAGTGCGGTGGAATTGGGGTGGGAGACCCAGTACTTC. Its translation is CSAVELGWETQYF.

This clonotype was seen more than once but under ten times. The rearrangement joins TRBV5-3 to TRBJ2-7, with 9 bases fitting TRBD1. TRBV5-3 falls under the ORF class, with uncertain function. This CDR3 is built from 15 residues. Trimming cost V 8 bases and J 5 bases; bases outside gene matches: 14. The CDR3 loop is CASSPVRDRDDEQYF. DNA for the CDR3: TGTGCCAGCAGCCCAGTCCGGGACAGGGACGACGAGCAGTACTTC.

V and J are TRBV4-1 and TRBJ1-3; no clear D. Germline lookup yields CDR1 MGHRA and CDR2 YSYEKL. The V end lost 0 bases, the J end lost 0 bases, and 9 bases lay between the germline ends. The CDR3 contains 16 residues. CDR3 sequence (DNA): TGCGCCAGCAGCCAAGATCACCAAGGCTCTGGAAACACCATATATTTT. Residues: CASSQDHQGSGNTIYF.

This clonotype has a count of ten or more. The chain combines TRBV7-9 with TRBJ1-1; 7 bases agree with TRBD1. The CDR3 is made up of 12 amino acids. The germline V gene has CDR1 SEHNR and CDR2 FQNEAQ (reference sequence). V dropped 6 bases and J dropped 5; count of bases not matched to a gene: 3. CDR3 residues: CASSPTGTEAFF. CDR3 nucleotide sequence: TGTGCCAGCAGTCCGACAGGGACTGAAGCTTTCTTT.